This T cell receptor (beta chain) was recorded in a study of blood T cell repertoires in COVID-19. Background on the study: Samples of COVID-19 (acute and convalescent) were obtained from the United States, Italy and Spain. From T cells, B-cell-depleted T cells, or PBMCs came the material, which was cDNA or gDNA.

The CDR3 covers 15 residues. J lost 2 bases, V lost 3 bases, and 6 bases had no gene match. Germline loops: CDR1 SGHRS, CDR2 YFSETQ. Authors' methods: Amplification of reference gene primers was used by the study to estimate nucleated cell counts. TCRdb's copy holds only in-frame clones and misses some; the assay was immunoSEQ multiplex PCR. V, J and clone size are taken as reported in that table, and D and trimming were inferred from the DNA itself. This table holds about 66,000 clones, around 93% found once. Source material: peripheral blood. This chain links TRBV5-1 with TRBJ2-3, with 7 positions matching TRBD2. The sequence was collected from a human donor in a cohort sampled during active COVID-19. The CDR3 spells CASSSTSVNTDTQYF. The CDR3 DNA is TGCGCCAGCAGCTCAACTAGCGTAAACACAGATACGCAGTATTTT.